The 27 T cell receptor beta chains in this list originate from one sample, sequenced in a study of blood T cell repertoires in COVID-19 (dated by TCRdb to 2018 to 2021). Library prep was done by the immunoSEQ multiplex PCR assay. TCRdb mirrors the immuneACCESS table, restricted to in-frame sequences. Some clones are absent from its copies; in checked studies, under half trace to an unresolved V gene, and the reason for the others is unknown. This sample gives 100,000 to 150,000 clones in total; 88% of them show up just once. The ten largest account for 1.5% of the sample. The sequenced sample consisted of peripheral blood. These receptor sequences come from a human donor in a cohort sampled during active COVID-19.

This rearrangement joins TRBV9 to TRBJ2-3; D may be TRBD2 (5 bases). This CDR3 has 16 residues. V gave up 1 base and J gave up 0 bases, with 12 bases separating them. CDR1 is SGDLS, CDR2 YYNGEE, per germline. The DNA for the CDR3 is TGTGCCAGCAGCGTAATGGGGAGCGCTAGCACAGATACGCAGTATTTT. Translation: CASSVMGSASTDTQYF.

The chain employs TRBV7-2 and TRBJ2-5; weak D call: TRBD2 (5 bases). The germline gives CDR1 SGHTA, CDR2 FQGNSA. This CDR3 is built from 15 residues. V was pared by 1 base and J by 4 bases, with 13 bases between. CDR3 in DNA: TGTGCCAGCAGCTTAGAAATTCGGAGGTTAGAGACCCAGTACTTC. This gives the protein CASSLEIRRLETQYF.

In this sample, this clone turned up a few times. Here the CDR3 DNA reads TGTGCCAGCAGTTTAGGACAGGCGAGCTTGGGGAGCAATCAGCCCCAGCATTTT. Its protein product is CASSLGQASLGSNQPQHF. The V gene is TRBV28, the J gene TRBJ1-5; 7 nucleotides match TRBD1. V was pared by 2 bases and J by 1 base, with 11 bases of the junction left unmatched. The CDR3 consists of 18 residues. CDR1 is MDHEN and CDR2 is SYDVKM in the germline V gene.

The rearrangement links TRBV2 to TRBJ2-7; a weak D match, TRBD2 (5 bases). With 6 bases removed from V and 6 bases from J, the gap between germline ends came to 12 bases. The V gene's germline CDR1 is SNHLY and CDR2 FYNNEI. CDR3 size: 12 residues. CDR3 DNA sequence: TGTGCCAGCAGCGGGGAAGAAGGCGAGCAGTACTTC. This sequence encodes CASSGEEGEQYF.

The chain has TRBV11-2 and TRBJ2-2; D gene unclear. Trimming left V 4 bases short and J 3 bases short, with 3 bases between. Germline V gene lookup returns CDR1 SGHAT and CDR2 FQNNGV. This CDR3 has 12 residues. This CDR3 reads CASSSYTGELFF. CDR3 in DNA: TGTGCCAGCAGCTCCTACACCGGGGAGCTGTTTTTT.

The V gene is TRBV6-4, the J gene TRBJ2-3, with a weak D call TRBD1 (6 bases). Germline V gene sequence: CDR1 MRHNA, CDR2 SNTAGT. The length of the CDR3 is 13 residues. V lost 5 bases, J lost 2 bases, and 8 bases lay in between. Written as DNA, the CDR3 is TGTGCCAGCAGTTCGGGACACACAGATACGCAGTATTTT. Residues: CASSSGHTDTQYF.

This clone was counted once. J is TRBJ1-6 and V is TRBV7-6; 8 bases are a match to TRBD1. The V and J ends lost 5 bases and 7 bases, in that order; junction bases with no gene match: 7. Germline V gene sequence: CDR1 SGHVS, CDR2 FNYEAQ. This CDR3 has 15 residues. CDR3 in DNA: TGTGCCAGCAGCGATGGACAGGGCTACAATTCACCCCTCCACTTT. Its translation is CASSDGQGYNSPLHF.

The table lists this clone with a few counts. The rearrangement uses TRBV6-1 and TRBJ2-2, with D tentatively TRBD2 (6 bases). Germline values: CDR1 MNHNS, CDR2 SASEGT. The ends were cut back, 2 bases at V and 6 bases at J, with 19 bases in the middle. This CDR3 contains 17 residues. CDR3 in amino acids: CASSEYHGRSGAGELFF. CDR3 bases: TGTGCCAGCAGTGAATATCACGGGAGAAGTGGGGCCGGGGAGCTGTTTTTT.

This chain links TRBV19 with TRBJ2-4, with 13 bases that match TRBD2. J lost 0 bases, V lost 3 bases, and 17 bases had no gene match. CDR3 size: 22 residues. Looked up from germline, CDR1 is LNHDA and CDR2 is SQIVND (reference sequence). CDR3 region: CASSIRPATSGGILLAKNIQYF. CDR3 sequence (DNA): TGTGCCAGTAGTATCCGTCCCGCGACTAGCGGGGGGATTTTGCTAGCCAAAAACATTCAGTACTTC.

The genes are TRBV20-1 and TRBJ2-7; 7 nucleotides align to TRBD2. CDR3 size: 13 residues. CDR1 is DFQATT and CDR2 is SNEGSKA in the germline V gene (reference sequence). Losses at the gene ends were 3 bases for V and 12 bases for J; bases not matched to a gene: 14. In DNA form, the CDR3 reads TGCAGTGCTAGTCACCTAGCGGAGTACGGCCGGTACTTC. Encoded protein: CSASHLAEYGRYF.

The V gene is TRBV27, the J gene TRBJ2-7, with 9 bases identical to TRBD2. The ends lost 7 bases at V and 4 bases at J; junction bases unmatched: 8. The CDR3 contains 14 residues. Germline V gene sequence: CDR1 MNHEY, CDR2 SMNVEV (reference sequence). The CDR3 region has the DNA TGTGCCAGCACCAATGTCGCGGGGGGGTACGAGCAGTACTTC. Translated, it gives CASTNVAGGYEQYF.

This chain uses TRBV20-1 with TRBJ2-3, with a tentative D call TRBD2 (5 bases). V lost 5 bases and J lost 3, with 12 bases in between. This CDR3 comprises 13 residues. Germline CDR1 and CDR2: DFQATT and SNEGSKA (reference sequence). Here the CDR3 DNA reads TGCAGTGCTCGTGAGAGCGGAACAGATACGCAGTATTTT. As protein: CSARESGTDTQYF.

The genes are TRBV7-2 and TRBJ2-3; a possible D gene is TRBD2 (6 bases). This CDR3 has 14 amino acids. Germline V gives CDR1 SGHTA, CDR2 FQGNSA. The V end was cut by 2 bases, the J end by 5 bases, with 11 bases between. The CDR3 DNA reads TGTGCCAGCAGCTTAACGGGGACTGGAGATACGCAGTATTTT. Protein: CASSLTGTGDTQYF.

The CDR3 is CASTFVVDTQYF. The CDR3 region has the DNA TGTGCCAGCACCTTTGTTGTAGATACGCAGTATTTT. The chain has TRBV12-3 or TRBV12-4 and TRBJ2-3, with D unclear. V gave up 7 bases and J gave up 5 bases, with 10 bases separating them. The CDR3 is made up of 12 amino acids.

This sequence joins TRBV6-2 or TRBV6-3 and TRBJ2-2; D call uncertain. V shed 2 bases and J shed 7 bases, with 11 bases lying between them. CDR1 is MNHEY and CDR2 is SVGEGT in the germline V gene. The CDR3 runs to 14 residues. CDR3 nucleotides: TGTGCCAGCAGTTACATCTCTGCACTCGGGGAGCTGTTTTTT. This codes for CASSYISALGELFF.

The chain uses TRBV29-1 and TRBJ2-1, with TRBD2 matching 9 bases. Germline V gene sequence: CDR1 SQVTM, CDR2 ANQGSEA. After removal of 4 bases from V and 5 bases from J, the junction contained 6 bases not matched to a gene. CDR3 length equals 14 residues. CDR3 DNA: TGCAGCGTTGTCTGGGCTAGCGGGAACAATGAGCAGTTCTTC. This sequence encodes CSVVWASGNNEQFF.

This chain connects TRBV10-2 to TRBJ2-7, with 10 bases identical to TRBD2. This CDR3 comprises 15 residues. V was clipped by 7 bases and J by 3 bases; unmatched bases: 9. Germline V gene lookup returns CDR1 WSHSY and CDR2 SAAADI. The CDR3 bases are TGCGCCAGCACTGAACTAGCGGGGCGTTACTACGAGCAGTACTTC. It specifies CASTELAGRYYEQYF.

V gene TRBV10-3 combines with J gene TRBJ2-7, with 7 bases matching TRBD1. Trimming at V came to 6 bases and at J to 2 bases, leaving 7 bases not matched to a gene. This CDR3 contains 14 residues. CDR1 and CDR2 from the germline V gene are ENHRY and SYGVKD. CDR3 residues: CAISSGQVTYEQYF. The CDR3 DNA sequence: TGTGCCATCAGCTCCGGACAGGTCACCTACGAGCAGTACTTC.

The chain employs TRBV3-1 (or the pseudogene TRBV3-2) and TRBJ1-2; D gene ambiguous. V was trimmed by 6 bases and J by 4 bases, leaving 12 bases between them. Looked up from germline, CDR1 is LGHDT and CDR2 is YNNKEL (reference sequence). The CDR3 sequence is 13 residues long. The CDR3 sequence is CASSRGSLYGYTF. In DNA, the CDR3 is TGTGCCAGCAGTCGGGGATCGCTCTATGGCTACACCTTC.

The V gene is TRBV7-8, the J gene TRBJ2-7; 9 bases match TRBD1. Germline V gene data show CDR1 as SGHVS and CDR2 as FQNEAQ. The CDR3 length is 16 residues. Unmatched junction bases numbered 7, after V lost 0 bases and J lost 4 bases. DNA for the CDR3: TGTGCCAGCAGCTTAGCCGGGACAGGGAAAGTGTACGAGCAGTACTTC. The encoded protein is CASSLAGTGKVYEQYF.

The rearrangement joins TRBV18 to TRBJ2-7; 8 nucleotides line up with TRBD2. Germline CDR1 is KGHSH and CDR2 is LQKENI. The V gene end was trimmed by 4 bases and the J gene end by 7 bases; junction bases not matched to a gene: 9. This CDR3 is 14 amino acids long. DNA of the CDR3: TGTGCCAGCTCACTCTCGACTAGCGCATGGGAGCAGTACTTC. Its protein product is CASSLSTSAWEQYF.

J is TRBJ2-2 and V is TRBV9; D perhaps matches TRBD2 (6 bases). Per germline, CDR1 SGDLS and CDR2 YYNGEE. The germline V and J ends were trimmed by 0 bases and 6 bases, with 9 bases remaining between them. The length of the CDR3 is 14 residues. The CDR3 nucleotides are TGTGCCAGCAGCGTAGTTGGGGAGGCCGGGGAGCTGTTTTTT. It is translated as CASSVVGEAGELFF.

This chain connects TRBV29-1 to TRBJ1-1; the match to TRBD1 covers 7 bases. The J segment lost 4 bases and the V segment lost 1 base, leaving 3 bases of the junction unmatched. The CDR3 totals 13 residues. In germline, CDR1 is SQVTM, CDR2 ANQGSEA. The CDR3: CSVEGQGGTEAFF. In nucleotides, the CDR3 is TGCAGCGTTGAAGGACAGGGAGGCACTGAAGCTTTCTTT. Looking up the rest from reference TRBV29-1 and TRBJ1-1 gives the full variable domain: SAVISQKPSRDICQRGTSLTIQCQVDSQVTMMFWYRQQPGQSLTLIATANQGSEATYESGFVIDKFPISRPNLTFSTLTVSNMSPEDSSIYLCSVEGQGGTEAFFGQGTRLTVV.

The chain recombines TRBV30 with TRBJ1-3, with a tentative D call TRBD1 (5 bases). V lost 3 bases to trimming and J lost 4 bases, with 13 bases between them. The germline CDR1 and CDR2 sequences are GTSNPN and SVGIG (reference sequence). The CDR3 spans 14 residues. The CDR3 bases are TGTGCCTGGAGATCACTGGGGCAAGGAAACACCATATATTTT. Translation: CAWRSLGQGNTIYF.

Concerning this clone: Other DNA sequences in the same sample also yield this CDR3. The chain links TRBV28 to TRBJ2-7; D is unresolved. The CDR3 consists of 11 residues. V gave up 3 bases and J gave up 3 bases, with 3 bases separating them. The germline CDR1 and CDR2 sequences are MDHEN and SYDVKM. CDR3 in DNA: TGTGCCAGCAGTTTGCGCTACGAGCAGTACTTC. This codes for CASSLRYEQYF.

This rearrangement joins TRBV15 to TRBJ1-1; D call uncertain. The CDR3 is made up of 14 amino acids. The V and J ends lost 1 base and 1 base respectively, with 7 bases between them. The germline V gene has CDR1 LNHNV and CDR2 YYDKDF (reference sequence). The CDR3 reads CATSRGGKNTEAFF. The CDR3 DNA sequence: TGTGCCACCAGCAGAGGAGGGAAGAACACTGAAGCTTTCTTT.

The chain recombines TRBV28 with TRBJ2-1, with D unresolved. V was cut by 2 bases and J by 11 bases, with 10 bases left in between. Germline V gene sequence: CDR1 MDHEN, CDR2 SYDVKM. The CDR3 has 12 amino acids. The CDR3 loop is CASSLISYKQFF. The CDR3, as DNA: TGTGCCAGCAGTTTAATTTCTTATAAGCAGTTCTTC.